The 13 T cell receptor beta chains below come from one sample, sequenced in a study of blood T cell repertoires in COVID-19. This table comes from immunoSEQ multiplex PCR, and its TCRdb copy is limited to in-frame clones, with some not included. The sample records about 170,000 clones, 70% to 90% being singletons. Material: peripheral blood. Receptor source: a woman aged 60-75 years with COVID-19, enrolled during active disease.

The rearrangement links TRBV7-2 to TRBJ2-1, with a possible D match to TRBD2 (5 bases). The V and J ends lost 5 bases and 10 bases respectively, with 18 bases between them. This CDR3 has 14 amino acids. Germline values: CDR1 SGHTA, CDR2 FQGNSA. Written as DNA, the CDR3 is TGTGCCAGCAGCCCCTGGTCGGGAAATTGGGAGCAGTTCTTC. Its translation: CASSPWSGNWEQFF.

This clone was picked up a small number of times. The chain recombines TRBV27 with TRBJ2-7, with 10 bases matching TRBD2. The length of the CDR3 is 14 residues. With V trimmed by 4 bases and J by 7 bases, 7 bases remained unmatched. The germline V gene encodes CDR1 MNHEY and CDR2 SMNVEV (reference sequence). CDR3 coding DNA: TGTGCCAGCAGTTATGTAGCGGGAGGTGGGGAGCAGTACTTC. This gives the protein CASSYVAGGGEQYF.

The gene calls are TRBV5-6 and TRBJ2-1; 8 nucleotides agree with TRBD2. Germline V gene data show CDR1 as SGHDT and CDR2 as YYEEEE. The CDR3 has 15 residues. The ends lost 2 bases at V and 4 bases at J; junction bases unmatched: 5. The DNA for the CDR3 is TGTGCCAGCAGCTTTTCGACTAGCGAGTACAATGAGCAGTTCTTC. Translating it yields CASSFSTSEYNEQFF.

This chain connects TRBV4-1 to TRBJ2-1; 7 bases are a match to TRBD2. Germline lookup yields CDR1 MGHRA and CDR2 YSYEKL. CDR3 length: 16 amino acids. V lost 4 bases and J lost 5; bases outside the gene matches: 11. CDR3 region: CASSPVVASGHNEQFF. Written as DNA, the CDR3 is TGCGCCAGCAGCCCCGTCGTGGCTAGCGGCCACAATGAGCAGTTCTTC.

The J gene is TRBJ2-5, the V gene TRBV9; D gene unclear. Germline CDR1 is SGDLS and CDR2 is YYNGEE. V gave up 0 bases and J gave up 2 bases, with 8 bases separating them. The CDR3 has 14 residues. In DNA form, the CDR3 reads TGTGCCAGCAGCGTAGGTAGCAATCAAGAGACCCAGTACTTC. Its translation is CASSVGSNQETQYF.

The J gene is TRBJ1-5, the V gene TRBV29-1, with D possibly matching TRBD1 (5 bases). V lost 7 bases and J lost 5, with 15 bases in between. This CDR3 comprises 13 residues. Germline-derived CDR1 and CDR2 are SQVTM and ANQGSEA. CDR3 loop: CSAGQGLYQPQHF. DNA of the CDR3: TGCAGCGCAGGACAAGGCCTTTATCAGCCCCAGCATTTT.

CDR3 DNA sequence: TGTGCCAGCAGCTTTGGATCAGGGGGATCTAACACCGGGGAGCTGTTTTTT. It codes for CASSFGSGGSNTGELFF. This chain joins TRBV7-9 and TRBJ2-2; 7 bases align to TRBD1. Losses at the gene ends were 3 bases for V and 2 bases for J; bases not matched to a gene: 9. CDR1 and CDR2 (germline): SEHNR, FQNEAQ (reference sequence). The CDR3 sequence is 17 residues long.

V usage is TRBV6-6 and J usage is TRBJ1-4; 7 bases are shared with TRBD1. Germline CDR1 is MNHNY and CDR2 is SVGAGI (reference sequence). CDR3 length equals 14 residues. Trimming removed 6 bases from V and 8 bases from J; junction bases left unmatched: 9. The CDR3 protein is CASSHYTGVEKLFF. For the CDR3, the DNA is TGTGCCAGCAGCCATTACACAGGGGTCGAAAAACTGTTTTTT.

This chain joins TRBV30 and TRBJ1-5, with D perhaps matching TRBD1 (5 bases). With 0 bases removed from V and 2 bases from J, the gap between germline ends came to 11 bases. The V gene's germline CDR1 is GTSNPN and CDR2 SVGIG (reference sequence). This CDR3 region has 15 residues. The CDR3 here is CAWSVRGIGNQPQHF. In nucleotides, the CDR3 is TGTGCCTGGAGTGTACGGGGGATAGGCAATCAGCCCCAGCATTTT.

This chain links TRBV12-3 or TRBV12-4 with TRBJ2-1, with D tentatively TRBD2 (6 bases). Trimming left V 8 bases short and J 7 bases short, with 15 bases between. The CDR3 loop spans 13 amino acids. CDR3 nucleotide sequence: TGTGCCAGCGGTATTAGCGGCGGAAATGAGCAGTTCTTC. It yields the protein CASGISGGNEQFF.

V and J are TRBV5-1 and TRBJ1-6; no reliable D call. Germline-derived CDR1 and CDR2 are SGHRS and YFSETQ. CDR3 length equals 13 residues. The ends were cut back, 0 bases at V and 6 bases at J, with 4 bases in the middle. CDR3 DNA: TGCGCCAGCAGCTTGGCTTCTAATTCACCCCTCCACTTT. Translated, it gives CASSLASNSPLHF.

The rearrangement joins TRBV4-3 to TRBJ1-2, with TRBD1 identical over 11 bases. V lost 0 bases and J lost 5; bases outside the gene matches: 5. This CDR3 comprises 16 residues. CDR1 and CDR2 from the germline V gene are LGHNA and YSLEER. As DNA, the CDR3 is TGCGCCAGCAGCCAAGAATGGGACAGGGGGTTGTATGGCTACACCTTC. The encoded protein is CASSQEWDRGLYGYTF.

The V and J genes are TRBV10-1 and TRBJ1-5, with a possible D match to TRBD1 (6 bases). In germline, CDR1 is WNHNN, CDR2 SYGVQD (reference sequence). V was trimmed by 10 bases and J by 0 bases, leaving 16 bases between them. The CDR3 loop spans 15 amino acids. The CDR3 is CANRTGRLSNQPQHF. CDR3 nucleotide sequence: TGCGCCAACCGAACAGGGCGCCTTAGCAATCAGCCCCAGCATTTT.